A selection of T cell receptor beta chains follows, all from one sample in a study of cytomegalovirus exposure and HLA in healthy donors. Assay used: immunoSEQ multiplex PCR; TCRdb lists only in-frame clones, some missing. Of roughly 150,000 clones listed, around two thirds are singletons. Sequenced: PBMCs. These TCRs come from a man aged 30 to 45 in good health and CMV-seropositive. Each CDR3 is given with its conserved first and last residue. D genes are given only for firm matches. Rows give clone size only sometimes, using once, few, many, or a class for an expanded clone.

d_call j_call clone_size v_call cdr3_nt cdr3_aa
NA TRBJ2-7 NA TRBV5-1 TGCGCCAGCAGCTTGGAGTCCAGGGGTGGGTACGAGCAGTACTTC CASSLESRGGYEQYF
NA TRBJ1-3 NA TRBV6-5 TGTGCCAGCAGCCCCGATGGGCAGGGTGGAAACACCATATATTTT CASSPDGQGGNTIYF
TRBD1 TRBJ1-1 NA TRBV12-5 TGTGCTAGTGGCCTGGGACAGTCTTTAGCTTTCTTT CASGLGQSLAFF
TRBD1 TRBJ1-2 NA TRBV10-2 TGCGCCAGCGGCATGGACAGGGTCTATGGCTACACCTTC CASGMDRVYGYTF
TRBD1 TRBJ2-3 few TRBV27 TGTGCCAGCAGCTTCTACTCCGGGACAGGGGGCACAGATACGCAGTATTTT CASSFYSGTGGTDTQYF
TRBD2 TRBJ2-1 NA TRBV11-3 TGTGCCAGCAGCTACGGACTAGCGGGATGGTCCTACAATGAGCAGTTCTTC CASSYGLAGWSYNEQFF
TRBD2 TRBJ2-7 NA TRBV9 TGTGCCAGCAGCGTAGTTCCTAGCGGGGGGGCCTACGAGCAGTACTTC CASSVVPSGGAYEQYF
NA TRBJ1-2 NA TRBV9 TGTGCCAGCAGCGCCCCGATACTTGGCTACACCTTC CASSAPILGYTF
TRBD1 TRBJ2-5 NA TRBV27 TGTGCCAGCTGGGACAGCGGTCTGGAGACCCAGTACTTC CASWDSGLETQYF
NA TRBJ2-7 NA TRBV28 TGTGCCAGCAGTCGTCGGGGCGAGCAGTACTTC CASSRRGEQYF
TRBD2 TRBJ2-3 NA TRBV25-1 TGTGCCAGCAGTGCCCCGGGACTAGCGGTAACAGATACGCAGTATTTT CASSAPGLAVTDTQYF
NA TRBJ1-1 NA TRBV5-4 TGTGCCAGCAGCTTGCTGTCCCGAGGTTTGCCAGGGGCGAGTGAAGCTTTCTTT CASSLLSRGLPGASEAFF
NA TRBJ1-1 NA TRBV2 TGTGCCAGAGGCCGAGGAGTGACTGAAGCTTTCTTT CARGRGVTEAFF
TRBD2 TRBJ2-1 NA TRBV7-3 TGTGCCAGCAGCGACGGGACTAGCGGGACCCAGAGACAGTTCTTC CASSDGTSGTQRQFF
TRBD1 TRBJ1-6 NA TRBV5-1 TGCGCCAGCAGCCGGGACAGGGATTCACCCCTCCACTTT CASSRDRDSPLHF
TRBD1 TRBJ2-2 NA TRBV19 TGTGCCAGTAGTCGGGACAGGGGGCAAGGGGCCGGGGAGCTGTTTTTT CASSRDRGQGAGELFF
NA TRBJ2-4 few TRBV7-3 TGTGCCAGCAGCCCGACGTCTAGCGCCTCCAAAAACATTCAGTACTTC CASSPTSSASKNIQYF
TRBD1 TRBJ2-1 NA TRBV4-2 TGTGCCAGCAGCCTAGGGACAGGGATGTTCAATGAGCAGTTCTTC CASSLGTGMFNEQFF
NA TRBJ1-1 NA TRBV10-3 TGTGCCATCAAGGTGCGGGGGAACACTGAAGCTTTCTTT CAIKVRGNTEAFF
NA TRBJ2-1 NA TRBV6-5 TGTGCCAGCAGTTACACCCGGACAGCCGTTTACAATGAGCAGTTCTTC CASSYTRTAVYNEQFF
TRBD1 TRBJ1-2 few TRBV29-1 TGCAGCGTGGGACAGGGTGAAAACTATGGCTACACCTTC CSVGQGENYGYTF
NA TRBJ2-7 once TRBV5-1 TGCGCCAGCAGGCGTGTCGAGATTGACTACGAGCAGTACTTC CASRRVEIDYEQYF
NA TRBJ2-5 few TRBV6-5 TGTGCCAGCAGCTTAACAAGGGGGGGCCAAGAGACCCAGTACTTC CASSLTRGGQETQYF
NA TRBJ2-5 NA TRBV2 TGTGCCAGCAGTTACCAGGCGGGACAAGAGACCCAGTACTTC CASSYQAGQETQYF
NA TRBJ2-3 NA TRBV7-6 TGTGCCAGCAGCTTAAGCACGGTAGATAAATATACGCAGTATTTT CASSLSTVDKYTQYF
NA TRBJ1-5 NA TRBV6-4 TGTGCCAGCAGACAGACACAGGGATCCAATCAGCCCCAGCATTTT CASRQTQGSNQPQHF